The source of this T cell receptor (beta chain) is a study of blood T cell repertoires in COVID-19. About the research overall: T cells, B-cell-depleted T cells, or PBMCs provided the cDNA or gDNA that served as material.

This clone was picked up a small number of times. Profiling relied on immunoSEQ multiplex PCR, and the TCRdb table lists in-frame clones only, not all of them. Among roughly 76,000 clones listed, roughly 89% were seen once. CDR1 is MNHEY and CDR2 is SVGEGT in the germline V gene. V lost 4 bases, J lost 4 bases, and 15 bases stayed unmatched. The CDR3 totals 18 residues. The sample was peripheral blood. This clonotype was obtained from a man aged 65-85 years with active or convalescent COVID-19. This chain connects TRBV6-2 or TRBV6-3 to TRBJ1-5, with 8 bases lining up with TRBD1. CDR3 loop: CASSSRDRGRKINQPQHF. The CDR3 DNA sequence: TGTGCCAGCAGTTCCCGAGACAGGGGCCGTAAGATTAATCAGCCCCAGCATTTT.